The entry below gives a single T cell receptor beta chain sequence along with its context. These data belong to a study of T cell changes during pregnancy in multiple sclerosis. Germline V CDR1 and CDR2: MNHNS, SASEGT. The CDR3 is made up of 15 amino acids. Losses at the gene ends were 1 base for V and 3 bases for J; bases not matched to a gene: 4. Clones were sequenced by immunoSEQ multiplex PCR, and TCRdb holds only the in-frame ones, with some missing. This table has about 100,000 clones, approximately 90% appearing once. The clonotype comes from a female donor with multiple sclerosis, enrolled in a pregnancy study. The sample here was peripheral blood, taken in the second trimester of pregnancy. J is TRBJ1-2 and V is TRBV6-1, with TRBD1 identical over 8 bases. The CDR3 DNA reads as TGTGCCAGCAGTGAAGATCCAGGGGGCTACTATGGCTACACCTTC. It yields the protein CASSEDPGGYYGYTF.